This T cell receptor beta chain comes out of a study of cytomegalovirus exposure and HLA in healthy donors. Study observations and caveats: Some TCR beta chains (roughly 160 of them) were listed as cytomegalovirus-associated.

This clone appeared once. Its matching antigen is unknown. Germline V CDR1 and CDR2: MNHNS, SASEGT. The CDR3 runs 17 residues. The V and J ends lost 2 bases and 0 bases respectively, with 11 bases between them. Use of 60 Vbeta and 13 Jbeta primers characterized the PCR. The table came from immunoSEQ multiplex PCR; TCRdb's copy has only in-frame clones and leaves some out. In the table there are approximately 180,000 clones, about 70% of which are singletons. V and J are TRBV6-1 and TRBJ2-6; D unresolved. The sequenced sample was PBMCs. This TCR was recovered from a woman in her 30s in good health and CMV-seronegative. The CDR3 nucleotides read TGTGCCAGCAGTGAAACCGTCCCCGGCTCTGGGGCCAACGTCCTGACTTTC. It codes for CASSETVPGSGANVLTF.